These T cell receptor beta chains were read from a single sample in a study of blood T cell repertoires in COVID-19. Data came from immunoSEQ multiplex PCR; TCRdb stores just in-frame clones and leaves some out. This sample has 350,000 to 550,000 clones; 75% to 90% occur once, and the top ten carry 4.3%. The sequencing input was peripheral blood. The source is a woman between 25 and 40 years old with acute or convalescent COVID-19. Both conserved end residues are part of each CDR3. Fields, in order: CDR3 protein, J gene, V gene.

CDR3aa: CASSQDMTGGFFNGYTF
j_gene: TRBJ1-2
v_gene: TRBV4-2

CDR3aa: CASILGTFGHYTF
j_gene: TRBJ1-2
v_gene: TRBV12-3/TRBV12-4

CDR3aa: CASSPGQVNYGYTF
j_gene: TRBJ1-2
v_gene: TRBV28

CDR3aa: CASSPGPTWNEQFF
j_gene: TRBJ2-1
v_gene: TRBV7-9

CDR3aa: CASSSLAVPYNEQFF
j_gene: TRBJ2-1
v_gene: TRBV11-2

CDR3aa: CASSQGQLSYEQYF
j_gene: TRBJ2-7
v_gene: TRBV4-2

CDR3aa: CASSLAGLAGGYEQYF
j_gene: TRBJ2-7
v_gene: TRBV5-1

CDR3aa: CASRFQNTEAFF
j_gene: TRBJ1-1
v_gene: TRBV10-2

CDR3aa: CSAEGSSGGYNEQFF
j_gene: TRBJ2-1
v_gene: TRBV29-1

CDR3aa: CASSITAEDTQYF
j_gene: TRBJ2-3
v_gene: TRBV19

CDR3aa: CAWTRGTGWTEAFF
j_gene: TRBJ1-1
v_gene: TRBV30

CDR3aa: CASSLGNTGSYEQYF
j_gene: TRBJ2-7
v_gene: TRBV5-4

CDR3aa: CASSGQKRDTQYF
j_gene: TRBJ2-3
v_gene: TRBV10-1

CDR3aa: CSVTGTGTDTQYF
j_gene: TRBJ2-3
v_gene: TRBV29-1

CDR3aa: CASTTRDRGYYGYTF
j_gene: TRBJ1-2
v_gene: TRBV19

CDR3aa: CASSYRPGHSETQYF
j_gene: TRBJ2-5
v_gene: TRBV5-1

CDR3aa: CAWASTGYTEAFF
j_gene: TRBJ1-1
v_gene: TRBV30

CDR3aa: CASKNSGNYGYTF
j_gene: TRBJ1-2
v_gene: TRBV2

CDR3aa: CASTTSSGNTIYF
j_gene: TRBJ1-3
v_gene: TRBV18

CDR3aa: CASSERLAGSYNEQFF
j_gene: TRBJ2-1
v_gene: TRBV10-1

CDR3aa: CAWRDRFPGQETQYF
j_gene: TRBJ2-5
v_gene: TRBV30

CDR3aa: CASSVQGIYEQYF
j_gene: TRBJ2-7
v_gene: TRBV25-1

CDR3aa: CASSQATGGYEQYF
j_gene: TRBJ2-7
v_gene: TRBV4-1